This entry is about one TCR beta chain. The antigen is undetermined. V shed 0 bases and J 7 bases; nucleotides not matched to a gene: 8. CDR1 and CDR2 (germline): SEHNR, FQNEAQ (reference sequence). The CDR3 contains 16 residues. This specimen belongs to a study of cytomegalovirus exposure and HLA in healthy donors. Overall study results and limits: Segments of the TCR beta V type were, in most cases, productive about 87% or about 30% of the time in an earlier analysis.

The primer mix had 60 Vbeta and 13 Jbeta primers. Clones were sequenced by immunoSEQ multiplex PCR, and TCRdb holds only the in-frame ones, with some missing. The data show under 250,000 clones, approximately 79% seen once. The sample consisted of PBMCs. The chain couples TRBV7-9 to TRBJ2-1; TRBD1 matches 8 bases. This sequence was found in a man aged 50 or older in good health and CMV-seronegative. In DNA, the CDR3 is TGTGCCAGCAGCTTAGCGAGGACAGGGCCGGGGAATGAGCAGTTCTTC. Translating it yields CASSLARTGPGNEQFF.